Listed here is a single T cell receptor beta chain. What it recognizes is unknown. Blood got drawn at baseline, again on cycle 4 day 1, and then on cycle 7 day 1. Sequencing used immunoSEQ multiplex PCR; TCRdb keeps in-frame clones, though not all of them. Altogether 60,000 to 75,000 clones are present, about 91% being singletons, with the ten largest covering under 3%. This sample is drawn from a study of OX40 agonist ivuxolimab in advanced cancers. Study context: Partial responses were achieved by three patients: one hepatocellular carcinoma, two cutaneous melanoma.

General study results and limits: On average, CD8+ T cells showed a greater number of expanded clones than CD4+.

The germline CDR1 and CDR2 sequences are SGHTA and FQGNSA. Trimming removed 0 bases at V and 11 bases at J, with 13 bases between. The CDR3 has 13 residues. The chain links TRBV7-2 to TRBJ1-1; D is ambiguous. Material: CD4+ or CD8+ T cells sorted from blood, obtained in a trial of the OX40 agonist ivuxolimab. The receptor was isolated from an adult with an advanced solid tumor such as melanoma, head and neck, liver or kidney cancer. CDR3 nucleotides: TGTGCCAGCAGCTTAGCAGGGATCGAGACGGCTTTCTTT. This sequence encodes CASSLAGIETAFF.